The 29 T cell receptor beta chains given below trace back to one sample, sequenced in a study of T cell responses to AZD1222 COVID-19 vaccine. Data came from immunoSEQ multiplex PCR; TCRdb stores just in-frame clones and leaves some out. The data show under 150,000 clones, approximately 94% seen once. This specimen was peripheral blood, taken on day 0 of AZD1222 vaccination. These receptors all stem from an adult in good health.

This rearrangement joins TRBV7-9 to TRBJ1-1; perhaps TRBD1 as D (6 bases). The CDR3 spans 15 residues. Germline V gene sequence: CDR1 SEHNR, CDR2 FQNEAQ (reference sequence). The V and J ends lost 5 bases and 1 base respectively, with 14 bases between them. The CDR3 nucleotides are TGTGCCAGCAGCCAGGGGCGGGGCGCGAACACTGAAGCTTTCTTT. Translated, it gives CASSQGRGANTEAFF.

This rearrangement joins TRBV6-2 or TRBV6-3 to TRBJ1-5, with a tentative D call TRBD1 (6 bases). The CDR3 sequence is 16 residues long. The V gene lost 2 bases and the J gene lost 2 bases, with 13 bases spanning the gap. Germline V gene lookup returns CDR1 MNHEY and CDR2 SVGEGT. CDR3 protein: CASSYRRGAGNQPQHF. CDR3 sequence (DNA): TGTGCCAGCAGTTACAGGCGGGGGGCTGGCAATCAGCCCCAGCATTTT.

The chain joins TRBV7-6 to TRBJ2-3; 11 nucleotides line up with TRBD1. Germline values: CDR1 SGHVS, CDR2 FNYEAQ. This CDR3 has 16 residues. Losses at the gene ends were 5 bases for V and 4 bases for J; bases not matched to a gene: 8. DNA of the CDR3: TGTGCCAGCAGCCCCGGGACAGGGGGGTTGGCAGATACGCAGTATTTT. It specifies CASSPGTGGLADTQYF.

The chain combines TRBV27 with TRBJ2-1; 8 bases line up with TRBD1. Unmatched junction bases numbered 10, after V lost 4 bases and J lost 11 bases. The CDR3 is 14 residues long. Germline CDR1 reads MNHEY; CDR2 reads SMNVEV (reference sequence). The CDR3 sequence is CASSSPGQVQQQFF. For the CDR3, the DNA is TGTGCCAGCAGTTCCCCGGGACAGGTCCAACAGCAGTTCTTC.

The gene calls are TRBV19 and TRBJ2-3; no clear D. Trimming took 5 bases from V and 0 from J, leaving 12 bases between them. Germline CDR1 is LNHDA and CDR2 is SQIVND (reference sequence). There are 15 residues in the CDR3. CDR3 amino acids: CASSPQLTSTDTQYF. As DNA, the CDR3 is TGTGCCAGTAGTCCCCAACTGACTAGCACAGATACGCAGTATTTT.

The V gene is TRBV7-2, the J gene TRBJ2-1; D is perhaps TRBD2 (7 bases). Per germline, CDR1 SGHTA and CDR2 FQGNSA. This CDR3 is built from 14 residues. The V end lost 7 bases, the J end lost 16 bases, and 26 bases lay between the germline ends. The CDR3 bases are TGTGCCAGCAACAAACAACCGCTAGGGGGGGGATATTTCTTC. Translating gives CASNKQPLGGGYFF.

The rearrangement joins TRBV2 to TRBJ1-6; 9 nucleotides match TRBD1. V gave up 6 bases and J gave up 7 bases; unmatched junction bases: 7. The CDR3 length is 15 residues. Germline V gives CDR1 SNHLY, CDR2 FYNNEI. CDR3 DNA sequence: TGTGCCAGCAGCCTTGGGACAGGGAGCAATTCACCCCTCCACTTT. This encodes CASSLGTGSNSPLHF.

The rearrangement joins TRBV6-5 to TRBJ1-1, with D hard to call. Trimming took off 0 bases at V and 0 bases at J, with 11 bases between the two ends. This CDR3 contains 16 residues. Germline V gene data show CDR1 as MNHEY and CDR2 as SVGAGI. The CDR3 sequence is CASSYSGPEMNTEAFF. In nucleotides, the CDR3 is TGTGCCAGCAGTTACTCAGGGCCGGAGATGAACACTGAAGCTTTCTTT.

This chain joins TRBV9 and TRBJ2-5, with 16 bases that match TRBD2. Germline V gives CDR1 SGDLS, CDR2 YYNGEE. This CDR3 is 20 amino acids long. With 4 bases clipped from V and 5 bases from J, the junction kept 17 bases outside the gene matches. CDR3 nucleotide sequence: TGTGCCAGCAGCCCCGTACCGGGACTAGCGGGAGGGCAGCGTTGGGAGACCCAGTACTTC. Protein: CASSPVPGLAGGQRWETQYF.

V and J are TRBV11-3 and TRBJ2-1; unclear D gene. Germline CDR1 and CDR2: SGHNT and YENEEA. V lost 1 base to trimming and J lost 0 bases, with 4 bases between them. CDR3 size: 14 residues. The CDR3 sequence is CASSLGGSYNEQFF. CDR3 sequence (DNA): TGTGCCAGCAGCTTAGGGGGCTCCTACAATGAGCAGTTCTTC.

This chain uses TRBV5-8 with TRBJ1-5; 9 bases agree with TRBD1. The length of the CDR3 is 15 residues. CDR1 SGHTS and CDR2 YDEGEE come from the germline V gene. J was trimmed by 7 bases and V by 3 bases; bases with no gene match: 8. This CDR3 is CASSYGTGGDQPQHF. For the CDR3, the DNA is TGTGCCAGCAGCTACGGTACAGGGGGCGACCAGCCCCAGCATTTT.

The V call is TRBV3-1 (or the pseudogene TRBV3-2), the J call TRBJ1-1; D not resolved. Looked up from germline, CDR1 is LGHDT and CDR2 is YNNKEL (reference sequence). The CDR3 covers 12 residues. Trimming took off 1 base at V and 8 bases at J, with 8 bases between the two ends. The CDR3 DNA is TGTGCCAGCAGCCAAGGGGCTCGGGAAGCTTTCTTT. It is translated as CASSQGAREAFF.

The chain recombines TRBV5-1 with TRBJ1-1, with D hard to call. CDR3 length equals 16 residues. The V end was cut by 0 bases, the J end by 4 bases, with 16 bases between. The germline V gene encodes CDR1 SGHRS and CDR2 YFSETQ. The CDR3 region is CASSLAPRPNPTEAFF. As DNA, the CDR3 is TGCGCCAGCAGCTTGGCCCCTAGACCGAATCCCACTGAAGCTTTCTTT.

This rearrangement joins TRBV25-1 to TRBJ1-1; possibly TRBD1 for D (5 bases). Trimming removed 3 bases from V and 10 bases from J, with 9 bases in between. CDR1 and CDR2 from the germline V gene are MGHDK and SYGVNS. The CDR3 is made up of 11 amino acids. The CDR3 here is CASSEVGGAFF. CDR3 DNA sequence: TGTGCCAGCAGTGAGGTGGGGGGAGCTTTCTTT.

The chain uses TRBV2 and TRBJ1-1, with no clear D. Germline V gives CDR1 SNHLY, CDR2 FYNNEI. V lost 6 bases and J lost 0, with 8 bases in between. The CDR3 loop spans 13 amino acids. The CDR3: CASRAQMNTEAFF. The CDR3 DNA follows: TGTGCCAGCAGGGCACAGATGAACACTGAAGCTTTCTTT.

CDR3: CASSSGTSGRGDTQYF. The CDR3 DNA reads as TGTGCCAGCAGCTCTGGGACTAGCGGGAGAGGAGATACGCAGTATTTT. V gene TRBV9 combines with J gene TRBJ2-3, with 14 bases aligning to TRBD2. CDR1 is SGDLS, CDR2 YYNGEE, per germline. This CDR3 has 16 amino acids. V was pared by 4 bases and J by 5 bases, with 6 bases of the junction left unmatched.

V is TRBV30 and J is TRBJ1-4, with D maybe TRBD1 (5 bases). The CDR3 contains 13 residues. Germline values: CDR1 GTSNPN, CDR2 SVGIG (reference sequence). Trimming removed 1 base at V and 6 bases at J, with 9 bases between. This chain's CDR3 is CAWSALGDEKLFF. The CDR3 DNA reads TGTGCCTGGAGTGCACTGGGGGATGAAAAACTGTTTTTT.

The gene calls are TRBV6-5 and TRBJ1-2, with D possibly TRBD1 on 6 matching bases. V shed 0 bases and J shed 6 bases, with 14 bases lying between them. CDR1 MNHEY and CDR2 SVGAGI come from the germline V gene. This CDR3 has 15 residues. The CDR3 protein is CASSYSKTGPHGYTF. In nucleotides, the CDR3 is TGTGCCAGCAGTTACTCGAAAACAGGGCCACATGGCTACACCTTC.

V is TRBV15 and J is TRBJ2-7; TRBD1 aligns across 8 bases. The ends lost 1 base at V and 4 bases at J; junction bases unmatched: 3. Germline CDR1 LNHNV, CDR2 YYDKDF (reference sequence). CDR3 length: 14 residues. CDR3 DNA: TGTGCCACCAGCAGAGGGACAGGGATGTACGAGCAGTACTTC. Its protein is CATSRGTGMYEQYF.

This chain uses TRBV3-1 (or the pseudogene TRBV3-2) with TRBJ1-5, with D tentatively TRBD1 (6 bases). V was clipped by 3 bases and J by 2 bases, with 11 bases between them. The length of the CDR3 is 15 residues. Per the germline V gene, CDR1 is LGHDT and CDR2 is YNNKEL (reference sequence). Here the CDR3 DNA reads TGTGCCAGCAGCCAGACAGGTTATGGCAATCAGCCCCAGCATTTT. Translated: CASSQTGYGNQPQHF.

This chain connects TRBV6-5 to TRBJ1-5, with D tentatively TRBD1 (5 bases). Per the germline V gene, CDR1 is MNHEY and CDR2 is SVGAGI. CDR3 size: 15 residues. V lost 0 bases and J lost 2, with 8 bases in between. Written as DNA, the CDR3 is TGTGCCAGCAGTTACTCAGGGGACGGCAATCAGCCCCAGCATTTT. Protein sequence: CASSYSGDGNQPQHF.

The CDR3 DNA is TGTGCCAGCAGTTTAGACTTCATGAACACTGAAGCTTTCTTT. As protein: CASSLDFMNTEAFF. The gene calls are TRBV28 and TRBJ1-1, with unresolved D. Germline V lookup: CDR1 MDHEN, CDR2 SYDVKM. This CDR3 has 14 residues. V lost 2 bases and J 0 bases, leaving 7 bases between the germline ends. The complete variable domain, with remaining parts taken from reference TRBV28 and TRBJ1-1, reads DVKVTQSSRYLVKRTGEKVFLECVQDMDHENMFWYRQDPGLGLRLIYFSYDVKMKEKGDIPEGYSVSREKKERFSLILESASTNQTSMYLCASSLDFMNTEAFFGQGTRLTVV.

CDR3 residues: CASSVDGAKNIQYF. The CDR3 DNA follows: TGTGCCAGCAGTGTAGACGGGGCCAAAAACATTCAGTACTTC. This chain uses TRBV2 with TRBJ2-4, with D hard to call. The CDR3 has 14 amino acids. The V gene's germline CDR1 is SNHLY and CDR2 FYNNEI. V dropped 4 bases and J dropped 1 base, with 8 bases sitting between them. Full variable domain (missing parts from reference TRBV2 and TRBJ2-4): EPEVTQTPSHQVTQMGQEVILRCVPISNHLYFYWYRQILGQKVEFLVSFYNNEISEKSEIFDDQFSVERPDGSNFTLKIRSTKLEDSAMYFCASSVDGAKNIQYFGAGTRLSVL.

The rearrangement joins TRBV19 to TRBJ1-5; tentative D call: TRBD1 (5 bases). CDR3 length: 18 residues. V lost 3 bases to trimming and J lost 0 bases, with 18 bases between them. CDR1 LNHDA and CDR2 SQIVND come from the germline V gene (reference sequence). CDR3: CASSMAPIQGYSNQPQHF. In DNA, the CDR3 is TGTGCCAGTAGTATGGCCCCCATCCAGGGTTATAGCAATCAGCCCCAGCATTTT.

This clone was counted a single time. As DNA, the CDR3 is TGCGCCAGCAGCCAACCGGACAGGGGGCCCCTCCGTTACGAGCAGTACTTC. Its protein is CASSQPDRGPLRYEQYF. The chain links TRBV4-1 to TRBJ2-7, with 11 bases aligning to TRBD1. V shed 2 bases and J 4 bases; nucleotides not matched to a gene: 10. Germline values: CDR1 MGHRA, CDR2 YSYEKL. The CDR3 covers 17 residues.

This CDR3 reads CASSILGNEQFF. CDR3 coding DNA: TGTGCCAGCAGCATACTCGGTAATGAGCAGTTCTTC. The chain combines TRBV27 with TRBJ2-1; D is undetermined. The V end lost 6 bases, the J end lost 7 bases, and 10 bases lay between the germline ends. The CDR3 is 12 residues long. In germline, CDR1 is MNHEY, CDR2 SMNVEV (reference sequence).

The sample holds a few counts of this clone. The CDR3 reads CAWETSGPGEQFF. Here the CDR3 DNA reads TGTGCCTGGGAGACTAGCGGCCCTGGTGAGCAGTTCTTC. This rearrangement joins TRBV30 to TRBJ2-1; 9 bases map to TRBD2. CDR3 length: 13 residues. With V trimmed by 5 bases and J by 9 bases, 8 bases remained unmatched. CDR1 and CDR2 from the germline V gene are GTSNPN and SVGIG (reference sequence).

CDR3 loop: CATSRDRSAVRNEQFF. The CDR3 DNA reads TGTGCCACCAGCAGAGATCGGAGCGCGGTCCGGAATGAGCAGTTCTTC. This chain joins TRBV15 and TRBJ2-1, with D unresolved. Trimming shortened V by 0 bases and J by 7 bases, and 16 bases separated the two germline ends. Germline V gene data show CDR1 as LNHNV and CDR2 as YYDKDF (reference sequence). This CDR3 has 16 amino acids.

The chain's CDR3 is CASSSGGTAVNTEAFF. As DNA, the CDR3 is TGCGCCAGCAGCTCTGGGGGTACGGCGGTGAACACTGAAGCTTTCTTT. This sequence joins TRBV5-1 and TRBJ1-1; D perhaps matches TRBD1 (5 bases). This CDR3 has 16 amino acids. V lost 3 bases to trimming and J lost 0 bases, with 15 bases between them. Germline lookup yields CDR1 SGHRS and CDR2 YFSETQ.